A single sample is the source of the 10 T cell receptor beta chains below, sequenced in a study of OX40 agonist ivuxolimab in advanced cancers. Sequencing used immunoSEQ multiplex PCR; TCRdb keeps in-frame clones, though not all of them. The sample holds some 74,000 clones; 65% to 90% are singletons and the top ten take 0.53%. The sample here was CD4+ or CD8+ T cells sorted from blood, taken in a trial of the OX40 agonist ivuxolimab. Receptors were obtained from an adult with an advanced solid tumor such as melanoma, head and neck, liver or kidney cancer.

This clone was picked up a small number of times. The rearrangement uses TRBV19 and TRBJ2-5, with D perhaps matching TRBD1 (5 bases). This CDR3 spans 15 amino acids. From germline, CDR1 is LNHDA and CDR2 SQIVND (reference sequence). V was trimmed by 3 bases and J by 0 bases, leaving 11 bases between them. DNA for the CDR3: TGTGCCAGTAGTATCAGACAGAGCTACCAAGAGACCCAGTACTTC. It translates to CASSIRQSYQETQYF.

The chain uses TRBV27 and TRBJ2-5, with 7 bases fitting TRBD1. The V segment lost 5 bases and the J segment 0 bases; nucleotides outside the gene matches: 9. CDR1 is MNHEY, CDR2 SMNVEV, per germline (reference sequence). The CDR3 is made up of 16 amino acids. CDR3 bases: TGTGCCAGCAGTCCCTGGGGGACAGCGGACCAAGAGACCCAGTACTTC. Protein sequence: CASSPWGTADQETQYF.

CDR3 loop: CASSSPKGNEQYF. The CDR3 DNA sequence: TGTGCCAGCAGTTCTCCCAAGGGAAACGAGCAGTACTTC. The chain combines TRBV6-5 with TRBJ2-7, with D hard to call. V lost 4 bases to trimming and J lost 5 bases, with 12 bases between them. CDR1 is MNHEY and CDR2 is SVGAGI in the germline V gene. This CDR3 contains 13 residues.

This chain uses TRBV10-2 with TRBJ1-4; 8 bases map to TRBD1. The CDR3 length is 14 residues. From germline, CDR1 is WSHSY and CDR2 SAAADI. Trimming cost V 9 bases and J 8 bases; bases outside gene matches: 11. The DNA of the CDR3 is TGCGCCAGTGGGCCGCAGGGGGCCCGGGAAAAACTGTTTTTT. Its translation: CASGPQGAREKLFF.

The V gene is TRBV6-6, the J gene TRBJ2-3; D gene ambiguous. Deletions cut 4 bases from V and 1 base from J, with 6 bases between. Per the germline V gene, CDR1 is MNHNY and CDR2 is SVGAGI (reference sequence). CDR3 size: 13 residues. CDR3 protein: CASSSPGTDTQYF. CDR3 nucleotide sequence: TGTGCCAGCAGTTCCCCGGGCACAGATACGCAGTATTTT.

The J gene is TRBJ2-3, the V gene TRBV15, with a weak D call TRBD2 (6 bases). Trimming shortened V by 0 bases and J by 3 bases, and 22 bases separated the two germline ends. CDR3 length: 19 residues. Germline values: CDR1 LNHNV, CDR2 YYDKDF (reference sequence). The CDR3 loop reads CATSRDLPRGVRLTDTQYF. CDR3 DNA sequence: TGTGCCACCAGCAGAGATCTCCCCCGCGGGGTCAGATTGACAGATACGCAGTATTTT.

A single count supports this clone. J is TRBJ2-3 and V is TRBV5-1; 9 bases agree with TRBD2. Trimming at V came to 4 bases and at J to 4 bases, leaving 7 bases not matched to a gene. The germline gives CDR1 SGHRS, CDR2 YFSETQ. The CDR3 runs to 15 residues. The CDR3 here is CASSPGLAIPDTQYF. CDR3 nucleotide sequence: TGCGCCAGCAGCCCGGGACTAGCTATCCCAGATACGCAGTATTTT.

The rearrangement joins TRBV7-2 to TRBJ2-7; 10 nucleotides align to TRBD2. This CDR3 comprises 15 residues. Germline CDR1 is SGHTA and CDR2 is FQGNSA. Losses at the gene ends were 5 bases for V and 6 bases for J; bases not matched to a gene: 10. CDR3 nucleotides: TGTGCCAGCAGCCTAATGGGGTTAGCGGGAGGCGAGCAGTACTTC. Amino acids: CASSLMGLAGGEQYF.

This clone has only one observation. The chain combines TRBV7-8 with TRBJ2-2, with unresolved D. Trimming took 0 bases from V and 6 from J, leaving 5 bases between them. The V gene's germline CDR1 is SGHVS and CDR2 FQNEAQ. CDR3 length equals 13 residues. The CDR3 spells CASSLAVAGELFF. The CDR3 nucleotides read TGTGCCAGCAGCTTAGCGGTGGCCGGGGAGCTGTTTTTT.

This rearrangement joins TRBV18 to TRBJ2-1; 16 nucleotides match TRBD2. The junction had 5 bases not matched to a gene; V was cut back by 6 bases and J by 12 bases. CDR3 length equals 14 residues. Germline V CDR1 and CDR2: KGHSH, LQKENI. The DNA for the CDR3 is TGTGCCAGCTCTGGGACTAGCGGGAGGGCCGGGCAGTTCTTC. Its protein product is CASSGTSGRAGQFF.